Following are 16 T cell receptor beta chains from one sample sequenced in a study of early T cells in non-severe SARS-CoV-2 infection. TCRdb recomputed calls from the 5' RACE reads with MiXCR, one row per CDR3 protein. The top ten clones hold under 15% of a sample with fewer than 55,000 distinct CDR3 sequences, 11% of them seen once. Sequencing was done on a sample of whole blood. Every receptor here comes from an adult who was a healthcare worker with PCR-confirmed SARS-CoV-2 infection or an uninfected control (not recorded which).

This clonotype was seen ten or more times. The chain is built from TRBV7-2 and TRBJ2-2, with D unclear. Trimming took off 3 bases at V and 5 bases at J, with 7 bases between the two ends. Germline V gives CDR1 SGHTA, CDR2 FQGNSA. This CDR3 region has 13 residues. The CDR3 sequence is CASSLEMTGELFF. In DNA, the CDR3 is TGTGCCAGCAGCTTGGAAATGACCGGGGAGCTGTTTTTT.

This clonotype was counted at least ten times. This chain connects TRBV20-1 to TRBJ2-2; possibly TRBD2 for D (5 bases). The CDR3 consists of 13 residues. With 7 bases removed from V and 5 bases from J, the gap between germline ends came to 14 bases. Per germline, CDR1 DFQATT and CDR2 SNEGSKA (reference sequence). This CDR3 reads CSVQREQTGELFF. The CDR3 DNA reads as TGCAGTGTACAAAGGGAGCAAACCGGGGAGCTGTTTTTT.

This chain links TRBV5-1 with TRBJ2-7, with no clear D. The CDR3 runs 15 residues. From germline, CDR1 is SGHRS and CDR2 YFSETQ. V lost 7 bases to trimming and J lost 0 bases, with 17 bases between them. CDR3: CASPPEQASSYEQYF. CDR3 bases: TGCGCCAGCCCACCAGAACAAGCGAGCTCCTACGAGCAGTACTTC.

This clonotype is labeled as medium-sized. V gene TRBV20-1 combines with J gene TRBJ1-1; 9 bases match TRBD1. Looked up from germline, CDR1 is DFQATT and CDR2 is SNEGSKA (reference sequence). CDR3 length: 13 residues. With V trimmed by 3 bases and J by 4 bases, 3 bases remained unmatched. CDR3 sequence: CSASWDRATEAFF. DNA of the CDR3: TGCAGTGCTAGTTGGGACAGGGCCACTGAAGCTTTCTTT.

V gene TRBV18 combines with J gene TRBJ2-3; D not certain. Trimming removed 6 bases from V and 3 bases from J, with 16 bases in between. Germline lookup yields CDR1 KGHSH and CDR2 LQKENI. This CDR3 has 15 amino acids. CDR3 sequence: CASSPLSSGTDTQYF. In DNA form, the CDR3 reads TGTGCCAGCTCCCCCTTGAGCTCCGGTACAGATACGCAGTATTTT.

There are a few counts of this clonotype. The chain is built from TRBV29-1 and TRBJ1-1, with D hard to call. The CDR3 is 11 residues long. Germline CDR1 reads SQVTM; CDR2 reads ANQGSEA. Trimming removed 4 bases from V and 0 bases from J, with 3 bases in between. The CDR3 loop reads CSVGVNTEAFF. The CDR3 bases are TGCAGCGTTGGAGTGAACACTGAAGCTTTCTTT. Based on the CDR3 plus reference TRBV29-1 and TRBJ1-1, the full variable domain is SAVISQKPSRDICQRGTSLTIQCQVDSQVTMMFWYRQQPGQSLTLIATANQGSEATYESGFVIDKFPISRPNLTFSTLTVSNMSPEDSSIYLCSVGVNTEAFFGQGTRLTVV.

This chain joins TRBV11-3 and TRBJ1-2; weak D call: TRBD1 (6 bases). The V gene lost 3 bases and the J gene lost 4 bases, with 12 bases spanning the gap. Germline loops: CDR1 SGHNT, CDR2 YENEEA. The CDR3 totals 14 residues. The CDR3 region has the DNA TGTGCCAGCAGCTTGGTGGGGGCGACCTATGGCTACACCTTC. Its protein is CASSLVGATYGYTF.

This clonotype turned up a few times. CDR3 sequence: CSAGTMTNTQYF. The CDR3 DNA reads TGCAGTGCTGGAACTATGACCAATACGCAGTATTTT. The genes are TRBV20-1 and TRBJ2-3; no clear D. The CDR3 totals 12 residues. V lost 5 bases and J 7 bases, leaving 13 bases between the germline ends. The germline gives CDR1 DFQATT, CDR2 SNEGSKA (reference sequence).

As concerns this clonotype: This may arise from a read error, as a much more abundant clone is one base away. In DNA, the CDR3 is TGCAGTGCCCCTCTGACGTCCTACTCCTACAATGAGCAGTTCTTC. The encoded protein is CSAPLTSYSYNEQFF. This chain joins TRBV20-1 and TRBJ2-1; unclear D gene. The V and J ends lost 6 bases and 0 bases respectively, with 15 bases between them. The CDR3 spans 15 residues. Germline V gives CDR1 DFQATT, CDR2 SNEGSKA (reference sequence).

This chain joins TRBV20-1 and TRBJ2-7; 10 nucleotides match TRBD2. This CDR3 contains 14 residues. V shed 3 bases and J 4 bases; nucleotides not matched to a gene: 6. Germline assignment: CDR1 DFQATT and CDR2 SNEGSKA (reference sequence). This CDR3 is CSASYQRGGYEQYF. As DNA, the CDR3 is TGCAGTGCTAGTTACCAGCGGGGGGGGTACGAGCAGTACTTC.

Details on this clonotype: This may stem from a read error, because a much larger clone lies one nucleotide away. The chain has TRBV3-1 and TRBJ2-7; D call uncertain. CDR3 length equals 11 residues. Trimming left V 2 bases short and J 1 base short, with 0 bases between. Germline loops: CDR1 LGHDT, CDR2 YNNKEL (reference sequence). The CDR3, as DNA: TGTGCCAGCAGCCAATCCTACGAGCAGTACTTC. This sequence encodes CASSQSYEQYF.

At least ten counts were recorded for this clonotype. The rearrangement uses TRBV18 and TRBJ1-1, with 7 bases matching TRBD1. Germline CDR1 and CDR2: KGHSH and LQKENI. This CDR3 is 13 amino acids long. With V trimmed by 2 bases and J by 5 bases, 2 bases remained unmatched. In DNA, the CDR3 is TGTGCCAGCTCACCAATGACAGGGACTGAAGCTTTCTTT. Its translation: CASSPMTGTEAFF.

This clonotype was seen repeatedly, ten times or more. The V call is TRBV12-3 or TRBV12-4, the J call TRBJ1-4, with D unresolved. The CDR3 sequence is 11 residues long. The V gene lost 1 base and the J gene lost 7 bases, with 1 base spanning the gap. The CDR3 region is CASSLGEKLFF. CDR3 DNA: TGTGCCAGCAGTTTAGGTGAAAAACTGTTTTTT.

This clonotype was detected many times. The chain is built from TRBV20-1 and TRBJ2-3; 11 nucleotides align to TRBD2. CDR1 is DFQATT and CDR2 is SNEGSKA in the germline V gene (reference sequence). The trim removed 3 bases at V and 1 base at J, leaving 18 bases unmatched. This CDR3 spans 20 amino acids. The CDR3 reads CSASSQGVTSGEIGTDTQYF. The CDR3 nucleotides are TGCAGTGCTAGCTCTCAGGGGGTGACTAGCGGGGAAATTGGCACAGATACGCAGTATTTT.

The V and J genes are TRBV7-2 and TRBJ1-3, with a possible D match to TRBD1 (5 bases). The CDR3 loop spans 16 amino acids. With 5 bases removed from V and 0 bases from J, the gap between germline ends came to 14 bases. Germline assignment: CDR1 SGHTA and CDR2 FQGNSA. The CDR3 here is CASSRDRPISGNTIYF. CDR3 nucleotide sequence: TGTGCCAGCAGCCGGGACCGACCTATCTCTGGAAACACCATATATTTT. Together with reference TRBV7-2 and TRBJ1-3, the CDR3 gives the full variable domain: GAGVSQSPSNKVTEKGKDVELRCDPISGHTALYWYRQSLGQGLEFLIYFQGNSAPDKSGLPSDRFSAERTGGSVSTLTIQRTQQEDSAVYLCASSRDRPISGNTIYFGEGSWLTVV.

This clonotype showed up many times. The J gene is TRBJ2-3, the V gene TRBV7-8, with unresolved D. Per the germline V gene, CDR1 is SGHVS and CDR2 is FQNEAQ. This CDR3 has 13 residues. Trimming cost V 6 bases and J 1 base, with 8 bases left between them. The chain's CDR3 is CASRRAGTDTQYF. The CDR3 region has the DNA TGTGCCAGCAGACGAGCAGGCACAGATACGCAGTATTTT.